The 15 T cell receptor beta chains given below trace back to one sample, sequenced in a study of cytomegalovirus exposure and HLA in healthy donors. Amplification used 60 Vbeta primers and 13 Jbeta primers. The repertoire was sequenced with immunoSEQ multiplex PCR; TCRdb's copy has only in-frame clones and lacks some. The sample shows about 150,000 clones, roughly 80% of them seen only once. Sequenced input: PBMCs. The receptor set was obtained from a male donor in good health and CMV-seronegative.

The chain uses TRBV11-2 and TRBJ1-6, with 9 bases aligning to TRBD1. The CDR3 runs to 15 residues. CDR1 is SGHAT and CDR2 is FQNNGV in the germline V gene. Trimming at V came to 2 bases and at J to 7 bases, leaving 3 bases not matched to a gene. This chain's CDR3 is CASSLFGTGNSPLHF. CDR3 DNA: TGTGCCAGCAGCTTATTTGGGACAGGGAATTCACCCCTCCACTTT.

This clone was recorded a few times. The rearrangement joins TRBV30 to TRBJ1-2, with D perhaps TRBD1 (5 bases). CDR1 is GTSNPN, CDR2 SVGIG, per germline (reference sequence). Deletions cut 3 bases from V and 1 base from J, with 12 bases between. The CDR3 runs 14 residues. CDR3 region: CAWSGQNHNYGYTF. CDR3 DNA: TGTGCCTGGAGCGGACAAAACCATAACTATGGCTACACCTTC.

The V and J genes are TRBV14 and TRBJ2-7; a possible D gene is TRBD1 (6 bases). Between the trimmed V and J ends, which lost 1 base and 5 bases, there was a span of 12 bases. Germline loops: CDR1 SGHDN, CDR2 FVKESK. This CDR3 has 14 amino acids. The CDR3 loop reads CASSQVRGMDEQYF. In DNA, the CDR3 is TGTGCCAGCAGCCAAGTCAGGGGAATGGACGAGCAGTACTTC.

The rearrangement joins TRBV28 to TRBJ2-7, with a weak D call TRBD1 (6 bases). The V gene lost 5 bases and the J gene lost 9 bases, with 11 bases spanning the gap. Germline V CDR1 and CDR2: MDHEN, SYDVKM. This CDR3 spans 11 amino acids. The CDR3 here is CASSTGFGQYF. CDR3 DNA: TGTGCCAGCAGTACAGGGTTTGGGCAGTACTTC.

This CDR3 reads CASSLDRDRVTNEQFF. In DNA form, the CDR3 reads TGTGCCAGCAGCTTAGACCGGGACAGGGTCACGAATGAGCAGTTCTTC. The J gene is TRBJ2-1, the V gene TRBV5-6; 9 nucleotides line up with TRBD1. This CDR3 region has 16 residues. The germline gives CDR1 SGHDT, CDR2 YYEEEE. J was trimmed by 7 bases and V by 2 bases; bases with no gene match: 10.

The V gene is TRBV7-2, the J gene TRBJ2-3; no definite D call. V shed 4 bases and J shed 2 bases, with 7 bases lying between them. Germline loops: CDR1 SGHTA, CDR2 FQGNSA. This CDR3 has 13 amino acids. DNA of the CDR3: TGTGCCAGCAGCTCCTACCCCACAGATACGCAGTATTTT. Its protein is CASSSYPTDTQYF. Drawing the rest from reference TRBV7-2 and TRBJ2-3, the complete variable domain is GAGVSQSPSNKVTEKGKDVELRCDPISGHTALYWYRQSLGQGLEFLIYFQGNSAPDKSGLPSDRFSAERTGGSVSTLTIQRTQQEDSAVYLCASSSYPTDTQYFGPGTRLTVL.

CDR3 amino acids: CASSFDRDSHTEAFF. The CDR3 DNA reads TGTGCCAGCAGTTTCGACAGGGATTCCCACACTGAAGCTTTCTTT. The genes are TRBV6-5 and TRBJ1-1, with TRBD1 matching 7 bases. This CDR3 spans 15 amino acids. V dropped 4 bases and J dropped 3; count of bases not matched to a gene: 8. The germline gives CDR1 MNHEY, CDR2 SVGAGI.

This clone was recorded once. V gene TRBV29-1 combines with J gene TRBJ2-7; 9 positions match TRBD1. There are 14 residues in the CDR3. V gave up 3 bases and J gave up 5 bases; unmatched junction bases: 8. Germline CDR1 and CDR2: SQVTM and ANQGSEA. CDR3 in DNA: TGCAGCGTTGACACAGGGGGCGCGTGGCACGAGCAGTACTTC. This sequence encodes CSVDTGGAWHEQYF.

This clone was detected only a few times. The chain employs TRBV7-9 and TRBJ2-7, with D possibly matching TRBD1 (5 bases). Germline CDR1 is SEHNR and CDR2 is FQNEAQ (reference sequence). V gave up 5 bases and J gave up 0 bases, with 14 bases separating them. This CDR3 has 15 residues. This CDR3 reads CASSPRTTFSYEQYF. DNA for the CDR3: TGTGCCAGCAGCCCCCGGACAACATTCTCCTACGAGCAGTACTTC.

The V gene is TRBV7-8, the J gene TRBJ2-1; TRBD2 aligns across 9 bases. Germline V gene lookup returns CDR1 SGHVS and CDR2 FQNEAQ. Trimming at V came to 1 base and at J to 6 bases, leaving 19 bases not matched to a gene. The CDR3 is 20 residues long. The CDR3 DNA follows: TGTGCCAGCAGCTTAGAGTTAGCGGGAGATTGGCCCTCCCCCACCAATGAGCAGTTCTTC. Amino acids: CASSLELAGDWPSPTNEQFF.

This chain connects TRBV7-9 to TRBJ2-3, with 9 nucleotides matching TRBD2. Germline V CDR1 and CDR2: SEHNR, FQNEAQ (reference sequence). V was clipped by 5 bases and J by 0 bases; unmatched bases: 6. This CDR3 comprises 16 residues. The CDR3 region has the DNA TGTGCCAGCAGCACAATAGCGGGAGCTAGCACAGATACGCAGTATTTT. Its protein product is CASSTIAGASTDTQYF.

This chain links TRBV19 with TRBJ2-1, with 12 nucleotides matching TRBD2. The CDR3 contains 15 residues. Trimming removed 5 bases from V and 2 bases from J; junction bases left unmatched: 1. Looked up from germline, CDR1 is LNHDA and CDR2 is SQIVND (reference sequence). The chain's CDR3 is CASSRLAGAYNEQFF. CDR3 nucleotides: TGTGCCAGTAGTCGACTAGCGGGGGCCTACAATGAGCAGTTCTTC.

DNA of the CDR3: TGTGCCAGTAAGGCCGGGACATCTATTTTCGAAAAACTGTTTTTT. Translated, it gives CASKAGTSIFEKLFF. This rearrangement joins TRBV19 to TRBJ1-4; D may be TRBD1 (6 bases). Germline V lookup: CDR1 LNHDA, CDR2 SQIVND (reference sequence). The CDR3 sequence is 15 residues long. The germline V and J ends were trimmed by 7 bases and 8 bases, with 20 bases remaining between them.

The chain uses TRBV10-3 and TRBJ1-3, with D possibly matching TRBD1 (5 bases). This CDR3 has 13 residues. V dropped 11 bases and J dropped 0 bases, with 11 bases sitting between them. Germline V gives CDR1 ENHRY, CDR2 SYGVKD. CDR3 nucleotide sequence: TGTGCCGTACAGGCGAACTCTGGAAACACCATATATTTT. Protein: CAVQANSGNTIYF.

The chain recombines TRBV6-1 with TRBJ1-1, with 7 bases lining up with TRBD1. The CDR3 has 13 residues. Germline trimming cut 11 bases from V and 0 bases from J; bases unmatched to any gene: 6. Germline V gene data show CDR1 as MNHNS and CDR2 as SASEGT. CDR3: CAARQGVNTEAFF. In DNA form, the CDR3 reads TGTGCCGCCCGACAGGGAGTGAACACTGAAGCTTTCTTT.